These 3 T cell receptor beta chains share one sample of origin, sequenced in a study of immune heterogeneity within non-small cell lung tumors. Bulk tumor genomic DNA constituted the template, at around 600 ng per sample. Collection of several biopsies per primary tumor, spaced far apart, took place during surgery. The study cohort was described as untreated, and its members had newly diagnosed non-small cell lung cancer. They went on to have curative surgery. Multiplex PCR with 32 V and 13 J primers amplified TCR beta CDR3. TCRdb passed the multiplex PCR reads through MiXCR, listing each CDR3 protein once. The sample consists of tens of thousands of distinct CDR3 sequences, 28% of them appearing once. Sequences were obtained from lung tumor tissue. The receptors stem from a man aged 35 to 55 with non-small cell lung cancer.

About this clonotype itself: This may be a read error, as it is one base from a much larger clone. The rearrangement links TRBV11-1 to TRBJ2-7; D unresolved. Germline assignment: CDR1 SGHAT and CDR2 FQDESV (reference sequence). This CDR3 has 11 residues. This chain's CDR3 is CAISTTYEQYF. CDR3 DNA sequence: TGTGCCATCAGCACCACCTACGAGCAGTACTTC.

CDR3 sequence (DNA): TGCGCCAGCAGCTTGGGTCGAGATACGCAGTATTTT. Translating it yields CASSLGRDTQYF. The chain employs TRBV5-1 and TRBJ2-3; the D is unclear. Germline-derived CDR1 and CDR2 are SGHRS and YFSETQ. With 0 bases removed from V and 5 bases from J, the gap between germline ends came to 4 bases. CDR3 length equals 12 residues.

This clonotype was seen a few times. This chain joins TRBV6-2 or TRBV6-3 and TRBJ1-4, with 11 bases that match TRBD1. The CDR3 runs to 13 residues. Looked up from germline, CDR1 is MNHEY and CDR2 is SVGEGT. V gave up 6 bases and J gave up 13 bases; unmatched junction bases: 7. Here the CDR3 reads CASSPLGQGVLFF. DNA of the CDR3: TGTGCCAGCAGCCCTCTGGGACAGGGGGTACTGTTTTTT.